This T cell receptor (beta chain) derives from a study of blood T cell repertoires in COVID-19. Whole-study context: In each case, the material was cDNA or gDNA derived from T cells, B-cell-depleted T cells, or PBMCs.

Source study methods: Amplification with reference gene primers provided the estimates of nucleated cell counts. Generated by immunoSEQ multiplex PCR, the TCRdb table keeps only in-frame clones and is missing some. The D gene and trimming were derived from the DNA, and the V and J assignments and clone size from that table. The repertoire holds 45,000 to 65,000 clones, with around nine tenths as singletons. The CDR3 contains 15 residues. The trim removed 4 bases at V and 4 bases at J, leaving 5 bases unmatched. Germline V gene data show CDR1 as KGHDR and CDR2 as SFDVKD. The chain uses TRBV24-1 and TRBJ2-2, with 7 positions matching TRBD1. The TCR originated in a woman of 80 years or more with acute or convalescent COVID-19. Sequenced: peripheral blood. The CDR3 reads CATSDPTGPTGELFF. In DNA, the CDR3 is TGTGCCACCAGTGACCCGACAGGGCCCACCGGGGAGCTGTTTTTT.